The 9 T cell receptor beta chains given below trace back to one sample, sequenced in a study of molecular identifiers for immune sequencing clone quantification. One entry per CDR3 protein results from TCRdb running MiXCR on the PCR reads. The repertoire holds 15,000 to 20,000 distinct CDR3 sequences, with under 25% as singletons. The specimen was naive CD8+ T cells from blood, with Jurkat cell RNA spiked in. Subset denoted: FACS-sorted CD8+CD4-CCR7+CD45RA+ naive T cells. The receptors here all came from a human donor in good health. Some libraries in this study had Jurkat cell RNA spiked in.

This clonotype was found many times. The rearrangement links TRBV27 to TRBJ1-2; D perhaps matches TRBD1 (6 bases). Trimming took 2 bases from V and 4 from J, leaving 8 bases between them. The length of the CDR3 is 13 residues. The germline V gene has CDR1 MNHEY and CDR2 SMNVEV (reference sequence). CDR3 coding DNA: TGTGCCAGCAGTTTAACAGGGAGCTATGGCTACACCTTC. Its protein product is CASSLTGSYGYTF.

This clonotype was seen repeatedly, ten times or more. The V gene is TRBV13, the J gene TRBJ1-4; D unclear. Germline CDR1 reads PRHDT; CDR2 reads FYEKMQ (reference sequence). V lost 4 bases to trimming and J lost 0 bases, with 12 bases between them. This CDR3 has 16 residues. The CDR3: CASSSSTVATNEKLFF. The CDR3 DNA reads TGTGCCAGCAGCTCCTCGACTGTTGCAACTAATGAAAAACTGTTTTTT.

This clonotype was recorded a few times. This chain connects TRBV6-1 to TRBJ2-7, with 8 bases matching TRBD2. From germline, CDR1 is MNHNS and CDR2 SASEGT. Trimming removed 11 bases from V and 3 bases from J; junction bases left unmatched: 6. The CDR3 covers 12 residues. CDR3 protein: CAGAGLGYEQYF. The DNA for the CDR3 is TGTGCCGGGGCGGGACTAGGCTACGAGCAGTACTTC.

By proportion, this clonotype is medium-sized. This rearrangement joins TRBV9 to TRBJ2-7; 13 nucleotides align to TRBD2. Germline V CDR1 and CDR2: SGDLS, YYNGEE. The CDR3 sequence is 14 residues long. Trimming removed 3 bases from V and 4 bases from J; junction bases left unmatched: 1. The CDR3 nucleotides are TGTGCCAGCAGCGCGGGACTAGCGGGATACGAGCAGTACTTC. Its translation: CASSAGLAGYEQYF.

In regard to this clonotype: A read error is possible here, since a much larger clone lies one base away. This chain uses TRBV12-3 or TRBV12-4 with TRBJ2-7, with TRBD1 matching 7 bases. The CDR3 has 12 amino acids. The CDR3 region is CASTSTGAEQCF. The CDR3 DNA sequence: TGTGCCAGCACATCCACAGGGGCCGAGCAGTGCTTC.

This clonotype was counted at least ten times. The CDR3 region is CSARDWDRGEETQYF. CDR3 nucleotides: TGCAGTGCTAGAGATTGGGACAGGGGTGAGGAGACCCAGTACTTC. The genes are TRBV20-1 and TRBJ2-5; TRBD1 agrees at 10 bases. Germline assignment: CDR1 DFQATT and CDR2 SNEGSKA (reference sequence). The CDR3 sequence is 15 residues long. The J segment lost 5 bases and the V segment lost 0 bases, leaving 6 bases of the junction unmatched.

A note on this clonotype: Being one base from a much bigger clone, this may be a read error. CDR3 region: CACSGQGEKLFF. As DNA, the CDR3 is TGTGCCTGTTCCGGACAGGGAGAAAAACTGTTTTTT. V gene TRBV19 combines with J gene TRBJ1-4; 8 bases are shared with TRBD1. V shed 11 bases, J shed 8 bases, and the junction held 7 bases outside the gene matches. The CDR3 extends over 12 amino acids. Looked up from germline, CDR1 is LNHDA and CDR2 is SQIVND (reference sequence). Based on the CDR3 plus reference TRBV19 and TRBJ1-4, the full variable domain is DGGITQSPKYLFRKEGQNVTLSCEQNLNHDAMYWYRQDPGQGLRLIYYSQIVNDFQKGDIAEGYSVSREKKESFPLTVTSAQKNPTAFYLCACSGQGEKLFFGSGTQLSVL.

This sequence joins TRBV4-3 and TRBJ2-1; 9 bases match TRBD1. Per germline, CDR1 LGHNA and CDR2 YSLEER. J gave up 8 bases and V 0 bases, and 11 bases lay outside the gene matches. This CDR3 region has 17 residues. DNA for the CDR3: TGCGCCAGCAGCCAAGATCTTGGGGGACAGGGCCTAGATGAGCAGTTCTTC. Translated: CASSQDLGGQGLDEQFF.

This clonotype was picked up many times. The J gene is TRBJ2-7, the V gene TRBV7-9; tentatively, D is TRBD1 or TRBD2 (5 bases each). V shed 10 bases and J shed 6 bases, with 13 bases lying between them. The V gene's germline CDR1 is SEHNR and CDR2 FQNEAQ (reference sequence). The CDR3 loop spans 11 amino acids. CDR3 sequence (DNA): TGTGCCACCACACGGGGCTCCGAGCAGTACTTC. Amino acids: CATTRGSEQYF.